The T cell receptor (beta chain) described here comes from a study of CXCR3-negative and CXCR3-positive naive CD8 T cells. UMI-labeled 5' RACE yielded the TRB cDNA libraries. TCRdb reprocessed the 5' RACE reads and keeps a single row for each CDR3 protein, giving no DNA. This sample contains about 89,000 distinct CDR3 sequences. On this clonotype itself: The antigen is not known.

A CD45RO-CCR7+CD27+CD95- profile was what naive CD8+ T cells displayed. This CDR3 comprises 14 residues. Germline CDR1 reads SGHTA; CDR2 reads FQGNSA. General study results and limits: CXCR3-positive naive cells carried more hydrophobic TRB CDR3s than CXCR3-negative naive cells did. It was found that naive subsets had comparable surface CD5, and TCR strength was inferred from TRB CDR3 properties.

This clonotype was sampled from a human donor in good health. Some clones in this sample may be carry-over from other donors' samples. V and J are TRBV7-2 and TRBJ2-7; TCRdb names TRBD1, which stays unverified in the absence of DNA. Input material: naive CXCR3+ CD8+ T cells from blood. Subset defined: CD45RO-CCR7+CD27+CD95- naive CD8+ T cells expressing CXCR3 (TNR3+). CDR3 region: CASSLAGAPYEQYF. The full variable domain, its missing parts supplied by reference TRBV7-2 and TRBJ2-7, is GAGVSQSPSNKVTEKGKDVELRCDPISGHTALYWYRQSLGQGLEFLIYFQGNSAPDKSGLPSDRFSAERTGGSVSTLTIQRTQQEDSAVYLCASSLAGAPYEQYFGPGTRLTVT.